The rows below give T cell receptor beta chains drawn from one sample of a study of beta chain features in type 1 diabetes. Some clones are missing from TCRdb's copy, which holds only in-frame ones; the method was immunoSEQ multiplex PCR. The repertoire holds around 400,000 clones, with roughly 16% as singletons. The source material was naive CD4+ T cells from blood. The receptors come from a woman under 30 in good health. The CDR3 runs from the conserved cysteine through the conserved F or W. A D gene is named only where the DNA matches it firmly. A row's size may be missing; if present it is once, few, many or a size class.

CDR3 DNA,CDR3 protein,V gene,J gene,clone size,D gene
TGTGCCAGCAGGCTTGGGGGGGGGCCGGGAGGGGCCAACGTCCTGACTTTC,CASRLGGGPGGANVLTF,TRBV28,TRBJ2-6,few,-
TGCGCCAGCAGCCCCATAGGGACAGGCTCTAACTATGGCTACACCTTC,CASSPIGTGSNYGYTF,TRBV4-1,TRBJ1-2,-,TRBD1
TGCAGCGTCGCCTCCGGGACAGTCAGATATGGCTACACCTTC,CSVASGTVRYGYTF,TRBV29-1,TRBJ1-2,-,TRBD1
TGTGCCTGGAGTGTAACAGGCGGGGATTTAAGAGGCTACACCTTC,CAWSVTGGDLRGYTF,TRBV30,TRBJ1-2,few,-
TGTGCCAGCAGCTTACGGCTAGCGACCCCAGACGAGCAGTACTTC,CASSLRLATPDEQYF,TRBV7-2,TRBJ2-7,few,-
TGTGCCAGCAGTTCGACAGGGGGCCTATCTGGAAACACCATATATTTT,CASSSTGGLSGNTIYF,TRBV6-5,TRBJ1-3,-,TRBD1
TGTGCCTGGAGTAGGAGCGGGAGGGGTACCGGGGAGCTGTTTTTT,CAWSRSGRGTGELFF,TRBV30,TRBJ2-2,-,TRBD2
TGTGCCTGGAGTGTACAGGGCGGACAGCCCCAGCATTTT,CAWSVQGGQPQHF,TRBV30,TRBJ1-5,few,-
TGTGCCAGCTCACCAGGGACTAGCGGGAGATACGAGCAGTACTTC,CASSPGTSGRYEQYF,TRBV18,TRBJ2-7,-,TRBD2
TGTGCCAGCAGCCGAGCGCCTAGCACAGATACGCAGTATTTT,CASSRAPSTDTQYF,TRBV25-1,TRBJ2-3,-,-
TGTGCCAGCTCACCAGACAGGGCACTCCGCTCTGGGGCCAACGTCCTGACTTTC,CASSPDRALRSGANVLTF,TRBV18,TRBJ2-6,-,TRBD1
TGTGCCTGGAACAGGGGGCTAATCAGCTCTGGAAACACCATATATTTT,CAWNRGLISSGNTIYF,TRBV30,TRBJ1-3,-,TRBD1
TGTGCTAGTGGTTTGACCGGACAGCCGAACACTGAAGCTTTCTTT,CASGLTGQPNTEAFF,TRBV12-5,TRBJ1-1,few,-
TGTGCCAGCAGCCGTCACAGGGGTGAGACCCAGTACTTC,CASSRHRGETQYF,TRBV14,TRBJ2-5,-,TRBD1
TGCAGCGTTGGGTCTCATAGGAACACTGAAGCTTTCTTT,CSVGSHRNTEAFF,TRBV29-1,TRBJ1-1,-,-
TGTGCCAGCAGCTTACCCTGGACAGGGACAGATACGCAGTATTTT,CASSLPWTGTDTQYF,TRBV5-4,TRBJ2-3,-,TRBD1
TGTGCCACAGGGGGGACAGGGGGGTACGAGCAGTACTTC,CATGGTGGYEQYF,TRBV30,TRBJ2-7,few,TRBD1
TGCGCCAGCAGCTCCAGGACTAGCGGGAGGGGGAAGGTGGGCAATGAGCAGTTCTTC,CASSSRTSGRGKVGNEQFF,TRBV5-1,TRBJ2-1,few,TRBD2
TGTGCCAGTAGCTCCGGGACAGGGCGCACTGAAGCTTTCTTT,CASSSGTGRTEAFF,TRBV19,TRBJ1-1,-,TRBD1
TGTGCCTGGAGTGAGAGACAGCTTTCGAAGCCCCAGCATTTT,CAWSERQLSKPQHF,TRBV30,TRBJ1-5,-,-
TGTGCCTGGAGTTTGCTAAACTACGAGCAGTACTTC,CAWSLLNYEQYF,TRBV30,TRBJ2-7,-,-
TGTGCCAGCAGTTACGGGACAGCCCATTATGGCTACACCTTC,CASSYGTAHYGYTF,TRBV6-5,TRBJ1-2,-,TRBD1
TGCGCCAGCAGCTTGCAGGCTACTAACACTGAAGCTTTCTTT,CASSLQATNTEAFF,TRBV5-1,TRBJ1-1,few,-
TGTGCCAGCCTAACTAGCGGGGCGAACACCGGGGAGCTGTTTTTT,CASLTSGANTGELFF,TRBV18,TRBJ2-2,few,TRBD2
TGCGCCAGCAGCTCAGGGAACACTGAAGCTTTCTTT,CASSSGNTEAFF,TRBV5-1,TRBJ1-1,-,-
TGCAGCGTTGGGGCGCTAGCTGGGAATGAGCAGTTCTTC,CSVGALAGNEQFF,TRBV29-1,TRBJ2-1,few,-
TGTGCCAGCAGCTTAGGGGCAGCCCAGTACTTC,CASSLGAAQYF,TRBV7-2,TRBJ2-5,-,-
TGTGCCAGCAGGGAGGGAGCTAGCGGAGTCAATGAGCAGTTCTTC,CASREGASGVNEQFF,TRBV6-5,TRBJ2-1,-,TRBD2
TGCGCCAGCAGCTTGGGGGCACCCAGGCAAGAAAAACTGTTTTTT,CASSLGAPRQEKLFF,TRBV5-1,TRBJ1-4,-,-
TGTGCCAGCAGCTTAAATGGGGCAGGGCCGAATGAAAAACTGTTTTTT,CASSLNGAGPNEKLFF,TRBV7-9,TRBJ1-4,few,-
TGTGCCAGCTCACAAGACAGGGTCTATGGCTACACCTTC,CASSQDRVYGYTF,TRBV18,TRBJ1-2,-,TRBD1
TGCAGTGCTAGAGCCAAAGCGGCCCAGTACTTC,CSARAKAAQYF,TRBV20-1,TRBJ2-5,-,-
TGTGCCAGTATTCCCCTCGGCTATGGCTACACCTTC,CASIPLGYGYTF,TRBV19,TRBJ1-2,-,-
TGTGCCACCAGCAGAGAAGGGACTAGCGGGAGAGGTTTCGATGAGCAGTTCTTC,CATSREGTSGRGFDEQFF,TRBV15,TRBJ2-1,-,TRBD2
TGCGCCAGCAGCCAATCCCGACTAGCGGATTTCTCCTACGAGCAGTACTTC,CASSQSRLADFSYEQYF,TRBV4-1,TRBJ2-7,-,TRBD2
TGTGCCAGCAGGCGGACTAGCGGGAGAAAGAATGAGCAGTTCTTC,CASRRTSGRKNEQFF,TRBV2,TRBJ2-1,-,TRBD2
TGTGCCAGCTCACTACTGGGACAGGGGAAAGGTGGCTACACCTTC,CASSLLGQGKGGYTF,TRBV18,TRBJ1-2,few,TRBD1